This T cell receptor (beta chain) is from a study of cytomegalovirus exposure and HLA in healthy donors. Primers: 60 Vbeta forward and 13 Jbeta reverse. Assay used: immunoSEQ multiplex PCR; TCRdb lists only in-frame clones, some missing. The data contain some 250,000 clones, more than 75% of them singletons. In germline, CDR1 is LGHNA, CDR2 YNFKEQ. The CDR3 loop spans 16 amino acids. Unmatched junction bases numbered 5, after V lost 4 bases and J lost 0 bases. V gene TRBV4-2 combines with J gene TRBJ2-3; TRBD2 aligns across 9 bases. Source material: PBMCs. The origin of this receptor is a woman between 35 and 50 years old in good health and CMV-seropositive. CDR3 sequence: CASSPTSGRSTDTQYF. CDR3 DNA sequence: TGTGCCAGCAGCCCGACTAGCGGACGAAGCACAGATACGCAGTATTTT.